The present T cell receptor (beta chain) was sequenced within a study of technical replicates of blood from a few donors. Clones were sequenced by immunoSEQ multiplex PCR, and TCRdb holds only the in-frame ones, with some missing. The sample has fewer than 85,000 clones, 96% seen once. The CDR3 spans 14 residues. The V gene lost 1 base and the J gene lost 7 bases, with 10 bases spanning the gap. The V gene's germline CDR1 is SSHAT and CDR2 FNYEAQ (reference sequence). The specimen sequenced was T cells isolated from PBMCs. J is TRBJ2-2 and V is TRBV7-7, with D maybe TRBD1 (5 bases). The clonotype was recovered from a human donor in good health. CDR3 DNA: TGTGCCAGCAGCTTAGGCAGGGTCGGCGGGGAGCTGTTTTTT. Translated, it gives CASSLGRVGGELFF.